The source of this T cell receptor (beta chain) is a study of blood T cell repertoires in COVID-19. Study overall: Some COVID-19 samples were acute and others convalescent; all came from the United States, Italy and Spain.

TCRdb keeps only in-frame clones here, not all; method: immunoSEQ multiplex PCR. The sample has approximately 230,000 clones; around 82% are singletons. This sequence originates from a man of 80 years or more with acute or convalescent COVID-19. Sequencing input: peripheral blood.

The CDR3 protein is CASSFNGLYGYTF. As DNA, the CDR3 is TGTGCCAGCAGTTTCAACGGTCTCTATGGCTACACCTTC. The chain has TRBV28 and TRBJ1-2; unclear D gene. Germline assignment: CDR1 MDHEN and CDR2 SYDVKM. Deletions cut 3 bases from V and 4 bases from J, with 9 bases between. The CDR3 has 13 amino acids.